This T cell receptor beta chain was captured by sequencing in a study of blood T cells in healthy people across ages. Study information: The template switching approach captured approximately one barcoded beta molecule for every two T cells. Study-wide findings and caveats: There were more naive CD4+ cells and higher diversity in long-lived donors than in aged donors. Across the age range, TCR beta diversity per million T cells fell in a roughly linear way.

Next came a second PCR, run for about 6 to 12 cycles, which used a sample-barcoded 5' primer along with a J-beta primer mix. Every cDNA molecule carried a tag from a template-switch adaptor bearing 12 random nucleotides. TCRdb passed the 5' RACE reads through MiXCR, listing each CDR3 protein once. This sample has hundreds of thousands of distinct CDR3 sequences, with 35% to 45% found just once. The length of the CDR3 is 13 residues. The germline V gene encodes CDR1 SEHNR and CDR2 FQNEAQ (reference sequence). Between the trimmed V and J ends, which lost 3 bases and 10 bases, there was a span of 13 bases. Concerning this clonotype: What it recognizes is unknown.

The origin of this receptor is a woman aged 60 to 75 in good health. Sequencing was carried out using blood. The rearrangement uses TRBV7-9 and TRBJ2-4; weak D call: TRBD2 (5 bases). The CDR3 protein is CASSFFMREIQYF. For the CDR3, the DNA is TGTGCCAGCAGCTTCTTCATGAGGGAAATTCAGTACTTC.